A single sample is the source of the 19 T cell receptor beta chains below, sequenced in a study of blood T cell repertoires in COVID-19 (dated by TCRdb to between 2020 and 2021). The library relied on the immunoSEQ multiplex PCR assay. This is the immuneACCESS table as TCRdb keeps it, with only in-frame sequences that have V and J called. A part of the clones is gone; compared with another copy, unresolved V genes explain less than half, and the rest is unexplained. The sample contains some 450,000 clones, more than 70% of them found a single time. The leading ten clones occupy about 12% of the sample. Sequencing input: peripheral blood. These receptors all come from a woman aged 45-65 years with COVID-19, enrolled during active disease.

The J gene is TRBJ1-1, the V gene TRBV11-2; TRBD1 matches at 10 bases. Germline V gene data show CDR1 as SGHAT and CDR2 as FQNNGV. Losses at the gene ends were 5 bases for V and 6 bases for J; bases not matched to a gene: 12. CDR3 size: 16 residues. The CDR3 protein is CASSPLFGQGGSEAFF. CDR3 sequence (DNA): TGTGCCAGCAGCCCGCTTTTTGGACAGGGGGGGTCTGAAGCTTTCTTT.

This sequence joins TRBV11-1 and TRBJ1-1; D remains unclear. The ends were cut back, 5 bases at V and 0 bases at J, with 16 bases in the middle. Germline assignment: CDR1 SGHAT and CDR2 FQDESV (reference sequence). This CDR3 has 16 residues. The CDR3 sequence: CASSRFRNTLNTEAFF. The CDR3 nucleotides read TGTGCCAGCAGCAGATTCAGAAACACGTTGAACACTGAAGCTTTCTTT.

V is TRBV9 and J is TRBJ1-2; the D is unclear. V was trimmed by 0 bases and J by 2 bases, leaving 5 bases between them. The CDR3 runs 13 residues. Germline values: CDR1 SGDLS, CDR2 YYNGEE. DNA of the CDR3: TGTGCCAGCAGCGTAGACACAAACTATGGCTACACCTTC. It encodes CASSVDTNYGYTF.

CDR3 DNA: TGCAGTGCTAGTCCCTTGGGCACAGGGCCCACTGAAGCTTTCTTT. It specifies CSASPLGTGPTEAFF. The chain links TRBV20-1 to TRBJ1-1; D might be TRBD1 (6 bases). CDR1 and CDR2 (germline): DFQATT, SNEGSKA (reference sequence). The CDR3 extends over 15 amino acids. Trimming took off 3 bases at V and 4 bases at J, with 18 bases between the two ends.

The V call is TRBV27, the J call TRBJ1-2; TRBD1 agrees at 11 bases. CDR1 is MNHEY and CDR2 is SMNVEV in the germline V gene (reference sequence). CDR3 length equals 16 residues. After removal of 8 bases from V and 7 bases from J, the junction contained 15 bases not matched to a gene. CDR3 sequence (DNA): TGTGCCAGCTCCATGGCCCCCGGACAGGGGGCCGTTGGCTACACCTTC. Its protein is CASSMAPGQGAVGYTF.

The chain joins TRBV11-2 to TRBJ1-4; D is undetermined. The CDR3 totals 15 residues. Deletions cut 4 bases from V and 0 bases from J, with 9 bases between. Germline V CDR1 and CDR2: SGHAT, FQNNGV. The CDR3 DNA is TGTGCCAGCAGCTCCCTGTTTGCAACTAATGAAAAACTGTTTTTT. It encodes CASSSLFATNEKLFF.

The V call is TRBV7-9, the J call TRBJ1-1, with a weak D call TRBD1 (5 bases). This CDR3 region has 14 residues. Per germline, CDR1 SEHNR and CDR2 FQNEAQ (reference sequence). Trimming left V 8 bases short and J 12 bases short, with 25 bases between. The CDR3 here is CASLRGLETPKPFF. CDR3 DNA sequence: TGTGCCAGCCTCCGGGGGTTAGAGACCCCAAAGCCTTTCTTT.

The V gene is TRBV4-1, the J gene TRBJ2-1; weak D call: TRBD1 (6 bases). This CDR3 region has 13 residues. Trimming took off 7 bases at V and 3 bases at J, with 10 bases between the two ends. CDR1 is MGHRA, CDR2 YSYEKL, per germline. CDR3 bases: TGCGCCAGCACACAGGGATTCTACAATGAGCAGTTCTTC. Its translation is CASTQGFYNEQFF.

The chain couples TRBV9 to TRBJ1-3; tentatively, D is TRBD1 (6 bases). Trimming took 3 bases from V and 4 from J, leaving 14 bases between them. Germline values: CDR1 SGDLS, CDR2 YYNGEE. The CDR3 totals 15 residues. The CDR3 region is CASSDRAGAGNTIYF. The CDR3 DNA is TGTGCCAGCAGCGATCGCGCAGGGGCCGGAAACACCATATATTTT.

J is TRBJ1-2 and V is TRBV4-1, with D tentatively TRBD1 (6 bases). This CDR3 has 13 residues. Germline CDR1 MGHRA, CDR2 YSYEKL. V lost 0 bases to trimming and J lost 8 bases, with 10 bases between them. CDR3 loop: CASSQDFRGGYTF. The CDR3 DNA is TGCGCCAGCAGCCAAGATTTCAGGGGCGGCTACACCTTC.

The chain links TRBV11-2 to TRBJ1-6; maybe TRBD1 (5 bases). Looked up from germline, CDR1 is SGHAT and CDR2 is FQNNGV. V was pared by 5 bases and J by 5 bases, with 13 bases between. The CDR3 contains 15 residues. The CDR3: CASSPRAIDNSPLHF. The DNA for the CDR3 is TGTGCCAGCAGCCCCAGGGCGATTGATAATTCACCCCTCCACTTT.

The chain couples TRBV2 to TRBJ1-1, with 9 nucleotides matching TRBD1. The germline CDR1 and CDR2 sequences are SNHLY and FYNNEI. The ends lost 8 bases at V and 8 bases at J; junction bases unmatched: 15. The CDR3 totals 15 residues. The CDR3 region is CASRSRTGQGDEAFF. CDR3 bases: TGTGCCAGCCGATCGAGGACGGGACAGGGTGACGAAGCTTTCTTT.

This chain links TRBV27 with TRBJ2-3; 12 nucleotides match TRBD2. CDR1 and CDR2 (germline): MNHEY, SMNVEV (reference sequence). The J segment lost 5 bases and the V segment lost 6 bases, leaving 3 bases of the junction unmatched. This CDR3 has 14 residues. The CDR3 nucleotides read TGTGCCAGCAGCTGGACTAGCGGGGTAGATACGCAGTATTTT. Its translation is CASSWTSGVDTQYF.

The V and J genes are TRBV2 and TRBJ2-3, with D perhaps matching TRBD1 (5 bases). The V gene's germline CDR1 is SNHLY and CDR2 FYNNEI. CDR3 length: 14 residues. V was cut by 6 bases and J by 4 bases, with 14 bases left in between. In DNA, the CDR3 is TGTGCCAGCAGATCTGGGCAGGGCCCAGATACGCAGTATTTT. Amino acid sequence: CASRSGQGPDTQYF.

V and J are TRBV7-9 and TRBJ2-3; 7 bases are a match to TRBD2. V lost 5 bases, J lost 5 bases, and 10 bases stayed unmatched. This CDR3 is built from 15 residues. From germline, CDR1 is SEHNR and CDR2 FQNEAQ (reference sequence). CDR3 sequence reads: CASSPWGGTVDTQYF. In DNA, the CDR3 is TGTGCCAGCAGCCCCTGGGGGGGGACGGTAGATACGCAGTATTTT.

V is TRBV19 and J is TRBJ1-1, with 8 positions matching TRBD1. Germline CDR1 reads LNHDA; CDR2 reads SQIVND (reference sequence). Germline trimming cut 7 bases from V and 4 bases from J; bases unmatched to any gene: 8. The CDR3 covers 14 residues. CDR3 sequence reads: CASTKTGVGTEAFF. The CDR3 DNA reads as TGTGCCAGTACCAAGACAGGGGTTGGCACTGAAGCTTTCTTT.

The chain joins TRBV12-3 or TRBV12-4 to TRBJ1-1; no clear D. The V and J ends lost 6 bases and 5 bases respectively, with 13 bases between them. CDR3 length: 13 residues. The CDR3 protein is CASSDLEGTEAFF. Written as DNA, the CDR3 is TGTGCCAGCAGCGACTTGGAAGGTACTGAAGCTTTCTTT.

The genes are TRBV5-1 and TRBJ2-1, with D possibly matching TRBD2 (5 bases). The CDR3 sequence is 14 residues long. V lost 2 bases and J 8 bases, leaving 14 bases between the germline ends. CDR1 is SGHRS and CDR2 is YFSETQ in the germline V gene. In DNA, the CDR3 is TGCGCCAGCAGCTTCGGTCTTAGCGACGATGAGCAGTTCTTC. As protein: CASSFGLSDDEQFF.

This chain links TRBV11-3 with TRBJ2-7; 8 bases match TRBD1. Losses at the gene ends were 3 bases for V and 4 bases for J; bases not matched to a gene: 2. CDR1 is SGHNT, CDR2 YENEEA, per germline. The CDR3 length is 13 residues. CDR3 loop: CASSFRQGYEQYF. The CDR3 bases are TGTGCCAGCAGCTTTCGACAGGGGTACGAGCAGTACTTC.